This T cell receptor beta chain was identified in a study of OX40 agonist ivuxolimab in advanced cancers. Study-wide background: Ivuxolimab is a fully human IgG2 antibody that activates OX40 (CD134).

This clone was recorded only once. The antigen is not known. Sequencing was performed with immunoSEQ multiplex PCR; in TCRdb, only in-frame clones are kept and a portion is missing. The sample holds tens of thousands of clones, over 75% seen once. General observations from the study: It was not determined which antigens were specifically recognized by the peripheral T cells that had undergone clonal expansion.

With 3 bases removed from V and 9 bases from J, the gap between germline ends came to 9 bases. The CDR3 runs to 13 residues. Per the germline V gene, CDR1 is SGHTA and CDR2 is FQGTGA. The sampling schedule covered blood at baseline, cycle 4 day 1, and cycle 7 day 1. This TCR was sampled from an adult with an advanced solid tumor such as melanoma, head and neck, liver or kidney cancer. Source: CD4+ or CD8+ T cells sorted from blood, taken in a trial of the OX40 agonist ivuxolimab. V gene TRBV7-3 combines with J gene TRBJ1-6; D gene uncertain. The CDR3 spells CASSFRWGSPLHF. The CDR3 DNA sequence: TGTGCCAGCAGCTTTCGCTGGGGTTCACCCCTCCACTTT.